Each of the 26 T cell receptor beta chains below was sequenced from the same sample in a study of cytomegalovirus exposure and HLA in healthy donors. The PCR ran on 60 Vbeta and 13 Jbeta primers. Assay: immunoSEQ multiplex PCR; the TCRdb copy retains only in-frame clones and omits some. The sample has roughly 110,000 clones, around 82% seen once. The sequenced sample was PBMCs. These receptors were taken from a man aged 45-65 years in good health and CMV-seronegative.

This chain connects TRBV5-1 to TRBJ2-3, with D unresolved. The CDR3 has 14 residues. Germline V lookup: CDR1 SGHRS, CDR2 YFSETQ. Deletions cut 0 bases from V and 4 bases from J, with 9 bases between. CDR3 sequence (DNA): TGCGCCAGCAGCTTGGATCTAGTTGCAGATACGCAGTATTTT. It translates to CASSLDLVADTQYF.

The chain is built from TRBV18 and TRBJ2-1; a weak D match, TRBD1 (7 bases). CDR3 length equals 14 residues. V was clipped by 1 base and J by 15 bases, with 19 bases between them. CDR1 KGHSH and CDR2 LQKENI come from the germline V gene. CDR3: CASSPLTNTGEAFF. The CDR3 DNA reads TGTGCCAGCTCACCACTGACCAATACAGGGGAGGCGTTCTTC.

The chain is built from TRBV29-1 and TRBJ2-2; weak D call: TRBD1 (6 bases). V was pared by 6 bases and J by 7 bases, with 12 bases between. Germline lookup yields CDR1 SQVTM and CDR2 ANQGSEA. The CDR3 extends over 12 amino acids. The CDR3 DNA follows: TGCAGCGTGAATGGGGGCAGCGGGGAGCTGTTTTTT. This gives the protein CSVNGGSGELFF.

V is TRBV2 and J is TRBJ2-5; D possibly corresponds to TRBD2 (6 bases). The germline V and J ends were trimmed by 6 bases and 1 base, with 9 bases remaining between them. CDR1 and CDR2 from the germline V gene are SNHLY and FYNNEI. The CDR3 totals 13 residues. The CDR3 region has the DNA TGTGCCAGCAGCGGGGACTTCCAAGAGACCCAGTACTTC. Encoded protein: CASSGDFQETQYF.

A word on this clone: This sample includes further DNA sequences coding for the same CDR3. The chain joins TRBV18 to TRBJ1-2, with a weak D call TRBD1 (6 bases). The germline CDR1 and CDR2 sequences are KGHSH and LQKENI. The V gene lost 1 base and the J gene lost 6 bases, with 9 bases spanning the gap. This CDR3 has 13 residues. The CDR3 reads CASSPQGEDGYTF. The CDR3 DNA follows: TGTGCCAGCTCACCACAGGGGGAAGATGGCTACACCTTC.

The chain joins TRBV14 to TRBJ1-1; 7 bases align to TRBD1. J lost 6 bases, V lost 5 bases, and 6 bases had no gene match. The CDR3 consists of 13 residues. The germline CDR1 and CDR2 sequences are SGHDN and FVKESK. In DNA form, the CDR3 reads TGTGCCAGCAGCTCCACCGACAGGGCTGAAGCTTTCTTT. Residues: CASSSTDRAEAFF.

The chain combines TRBV18 with TRBJ2-5; D gene ambiguous. Germline V gene data show CDR1 as KGHSH and CDR2 as LQKENI. The CDR3 extends over 13 amino acids. Trimming shortened V by 6 bases and J by 4 bases, and 12 bases separated the two germline ends. The CDR3 loop is CASSPTLGETQYF. The CDR3 coding sequence is TGTGCCAGCTCGCCGACTCTCGGAGAGACCCAGTACTTC. The variable domain in full, completed from reference TRBV18 and TRBJ2-5, reads NAGVMQNPRHLVRRRGQEARLRCSPMKGHSHVYWYRQLPEEGLKFMVYLQKENIIDESGMPKERFSAEFPKEGPSILRIQQVVRGDSAAYFCASSPTLGETQYFGPGTRLLVL.

The V gene is TRBV30, the J gene TRBJ1-2; 8 bases line up with TRBD1. Germline CDR1 reads GTSNPN; CDR2 reads SVGIG (reference sequence). The CDR3 is 13 amino acids. V shed 4 bases, J shed 2 bases, and the junction held 3 bases outside the gene matches. The chain's CDR3 is CAWNTGGNYGYTF. DNA of the CDR3: TGTGCCTGGAATACAGGGGGAAACTATGGCTACACCTTC.

J is TRBJ1-3 and V is TRBV27, with D perhaps TRBD1 (6 bases). CDR1 and CDR2 from the germline V gene are MNHEY and SMNVEV (reference sequence). The CDR3 runs to 13 residues. V was clipped by 6 bases and J by 4 bases, with 10 bases between them. The CDR3 sequence is CASRTGQGNTIYF. The CDR3 DNA follows: TGTGCCAGCAGAACTGGACAGGGAAACACCATATATTTT.

The chain is built from TRBV19 and TRBJ1-3, with 8 bases aligning to TRBD1. Trimming cost V 5 bases and J 0 bases; bases outside gene matches: 6. There are 16 residues in the CDR3. The germline V gene has CDR1 LNHDA and CDR2 SQIVND (reference sequence). The CDR3 nucleotides read TGTGCCAGTAGTTACGGGACAGGCCGCTCTGGAAACACCATATATTTT. It is translated as CASSYGTGRSGNTIYF.

The chain employs TRBV9 and TRBJ2-2; tentatively, D is TRBD1 (6 bases). Trimming took 0 bases from V and 2 from J, leaving 8 bases between them. From germline, CDR1 is SGDLS and CDR2 YYNGEE. CDR3 length: 15 amino acids. The CDR3 is CASSVEGVNTGELFF. CDR3 nucleotides: TGTGCCAGCAGCGTAGAGGGGGTTAACACCGGGGAGCTGTTTTTT.

CDR3 loop: CASSSHSGGNTGELFF. CDR3 DNA: TGTGCCAGCAGCTCCCATAGCGGGGGGAACACCGGGGAGCTGTTTTTT. The chain joins TRBV5-4 to TRBJ2-2; TRBD2 agrees at 9 bases. The CDR3 length is 16 residues. Germline assignment: CDR1 SGHNT and CDR2 YYREEE (reference sequence). V lost 3 bases to trimming and J lost 1 base; unmatched junction nucleotides: 4.

The rearrangement uses TRBV5-4 and TRBJ1-2; 7 nucleotides agree with TRBD1. The J segment lost 4 bases and the V segment lost 0 bases, leaving 3 bases of the junction unmatched. CDR3 length equals 14 residues. Germline CDR1 is SGHNT and CDR2 is YYREEE (reference sequence). The CDR3: CASSLGQGGYGYTF. For the CDR3, the DNA is TGTGCCAGCAGCTTGGGACAGGGAGGCTATGGCTACACCTTC.

This clone was found once. The chain is built from TRBV5-1 and TRBJ1-2, with 9 bases lining up with TRBD1. The V segment lost 2 bases and the J segment 4 bases; nucleotides outside the gene matches: 9. The CDR3 sequence is 16 residues long. Germline V gene lookup returns CDR1 SGHRS and CDR2 YFSETQ. CDR3 residues: CASSFEGTGRSYGYTF. CDR3 DNA: TGCGCCAGCAGCTTTGAGGGGACAGGGCGGTCCTATGGCTACACCTTC.

This clone was seen a handful of times. This sequence joins TRBV4-2 and TRBJ2-1, with 11 bases that match TRBD2. Germline V gives CDR1 LGHNA, CDR2 YNFKEQ. The CDR3 runs to 17 residues. V was clipped by 3 bases and J by 2 bases; unmatched bases: 6. The CDR3 region has the DNA TGTGCCAGCAGCCAGCAACTAGCGGGGGAACCCTACAATGAGCAGTTCTTC. The encoded protein is CASSQQLAGEPYNEQFF.

V and J are TRBV27 and TRBJ2-3; TRBD2 matches at 7 bases. CDR1 is MNHEY, CDR2 SMNVEV, per germline (reference sequence). V dropped 5 bases and J dropped 1; count of bases not matched to a gene: 9. The CDR3 runs 16 residues. This chain's CDR3 is CASSITTSVGTDTQYF. The CDR3 nucleotides are TGTGCCAGCAGTATAACTACTAGCGTAGGCACAGATACGCAGTATTTT.

The chain carries TRBV19 and TRBJ2-2; no firm D call. CDR3 size: 14 residues. The germline V and J ends were trimmed by 7 bases and 0 bases, with 9 bases remaining between them. The germline gives CDR1 LNHDA, CDR2 SQIVND (reference sequence). As DNA, the CDR3 is TGTGCCAGTAAGAGGCTACCGAACACCGGGGAGCTGTTTTTT. Protein: CASKRLPNTGELFF.

The genes are TRBV18 and TRBJ2-7, with D perhaps TRBD1 (6 bases). The V and J ends lost 5 bases and 5 bases respectively, with 10 bases between them. The CDR3 has 12 amino acids. CDR1 KGHSH and CDR2 LQKENI come from the germline V gene. The CDR3 here is CASSAGADEQYV. The CDR3 DNA reads TGTGCCAGCTCAGCAGGGGCGGACGAGCAGTACGTC.

The J gene is TRBJ1-1, the V gene TRBV13; 12 bases fit TRBD1. This CDR3 has 16 residues. The junction had 7 bases not matched to a gene; V was cut back by 5 bases and J by 3 bases. Germline values: CDR1 PRHDT, CDR2 FYEKMQ (reference sequence). The CDR3 DNA sequence: TGTGCCAGCAGCGGGACAGGGGGCGGTGCGGACACTGAAGCTTTCTTT. Protein: CASSGTGGGADTEAFF.

This chain connects TRBV7-2 to TRBJ1-2; no firm D call. V lost 1 base to trimming and J lost 7 bases, with 10 bases between them. Germline V gene data show CDR1 as SGHTA and CDR2 as FQGNSA. The CDR3 is made up of 13 amino acids. CDR3 nucleotide sequence: TGTGCCAGCAGCTTAGTTCCGGGTCGTGGCTACACCTTC. Translating it yields CASSLVPGRGYTF. Full variable domain (missing parts from reference TRBV7-2 and TRBJ1-2): GAGVSQSPSNKVTEKGKDVELRCDPISGHTALYWYRQSLGQGLEFLIYFQGNSAPDKSGLPSDRFSAERTGGSVSTLTIQRTQQEDSAVYLCASSLVPGRGYTFGSGTRLTVV.

This clone is a singleton in its sample. The chain employs TRBV7-2 and TRBJ1-2; 8 bases are shared with TRBD1. This CDR3 region has 14 residues. The J segment lost 8 bases and the V segment lost 4 bases, leaving 9 bases of the junction unmatched. Germline CDR1 SGHTA, CDR2 FQGNSA. CDR3 DNA sequence: TGTGCCAGCAGCTCCACAGGGGGGATAGGGGGCTACACCTTC. It encodes CASSSTGGIGGYTF.

The chain combines TRBV27 with TRBJ1-6; D is ambiguous. The CDR3 extends over 16 amino acids. The V end was cut by 4 bases, the J end by 0 bases, with 10 bases between. Germline-derived CDR1 and CDR2 are MNHEY and SMNVEV (reference sequence). In nucleotides, the CDR3 is TGTGCCAGCAGTTCCCTGGGGAGCTCCTATAATTCACCCCTCCACTTT. Amino acids: CASSSLGSSYNSPLHF.

V and J are TRBV9 and TRBJ1-1; the D gene is possibly TRBD1 (6 bases). V shed 4 bases and J shed 4 bases, with 14 bases lying between them. This CDR3 has 14 residues. Germline V gene lookup returns CDR1 SGDLS and CDR2 YYNGEE. The CDR3 spells CASSSYEGGTEAFF. CDR3 nucleotide sequence: TGTGCCAGCAGCTCCTATGAAGGGGGCACTGAAGCTTTCTTT.

This chain joins TRBV5-4 and TRBJ1-1; no clear D. Germline V gene data show CDR1 as SGHNT and CDR2 as YYREEE (reference sequence). Trimming took off 5 bases at V and 1 base at J, with 9 bases between the two ends. The CDR3 is 13 amino acids. This CDR3 reads CASRERSNTEAFF. The DNA for the CDR3 is TGTGCCAGCAGGGAGAGGTCGAACACTGAAGCTTTCTTT.

This clone occurred a few times. This chain connects TRBV28 to TRBJ2-5; no clear D gene. This CDR3 is 12 amino acids long. The ends were cut back, 7 bases at V and 5 bases at J, with 11 bases in the middle. The germline V gene has CDR1 MDHEN and CDR2 SYDVKM. Here the CDR3 DNA reads TGTGCCAGCACCTGGGCTGGGGAGACCCAGTACTTC. Encoded protein: CASTWAGETQYF.

The chain couples TRBV29-1 to TRBJ2-5; D may be TRBD2 (6 bases). Deletions cut 6 bases from V and 5 bases from J, with 19 bases between. Germline V gives CDR1 SQVTM, CDR2 ANQGSEA. This CDR3 is built from 14 residues. In nucleotides, the CDR3 is TGCAGCGTCGGAAAAAAGGGAGGCAGGGAGACCCAGTACTTC. Translation gives CSVGKKGGRETQYF.